Included here is one TCR beta chain sequence, with context. Germline V gives CDR1 SGHRS, CDR2 YFSETQ. The CDR3 is 18 residues long. After removal of 4 bases from V and 1 base from J, the junction contained 11 bases not matched to a gene. The data were produced by immunoSEQ multiplex PCR, yet TCRdb's version contains in-frame clones alone and is incomplete. The data show about 210,000 clones, with about 80% seen just once and about 8.3% held by the top ten. These data are taken from a study of blood T cell repertoires in COVID-19. The specimen sequenced was peripheral blood. This sequence was found in a woman aged 80 or older with COVID-19, enrolled during active disease. The chain couples TRBV5-1 to TRBJ2-6, with 7 bases fitting TRBD1. The CDR3 DNA sequence: TGCGCCAGCAGCCCCTCCGGGACAGCTACTTCTGGGGCCAACGTCCTGACTTTC. Translation: CASSPSGTATSGANVLTF.